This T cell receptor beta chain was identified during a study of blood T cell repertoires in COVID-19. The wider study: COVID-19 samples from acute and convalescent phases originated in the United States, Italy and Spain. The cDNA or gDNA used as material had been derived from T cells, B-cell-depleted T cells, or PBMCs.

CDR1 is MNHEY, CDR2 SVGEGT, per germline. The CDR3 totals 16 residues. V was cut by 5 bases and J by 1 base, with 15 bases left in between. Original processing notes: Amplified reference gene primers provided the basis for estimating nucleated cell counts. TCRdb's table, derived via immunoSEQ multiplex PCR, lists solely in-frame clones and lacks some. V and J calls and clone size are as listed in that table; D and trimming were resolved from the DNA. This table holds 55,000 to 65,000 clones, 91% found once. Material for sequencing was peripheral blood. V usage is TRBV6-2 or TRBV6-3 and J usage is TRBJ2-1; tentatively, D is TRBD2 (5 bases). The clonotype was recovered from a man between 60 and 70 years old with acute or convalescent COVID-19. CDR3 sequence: CASSPSVRTSYNEQFF. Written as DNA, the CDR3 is TGTGCCAGCAGTCCCTCGGTCCGGACTTCCTACAATGAGCAGTTCTTC.